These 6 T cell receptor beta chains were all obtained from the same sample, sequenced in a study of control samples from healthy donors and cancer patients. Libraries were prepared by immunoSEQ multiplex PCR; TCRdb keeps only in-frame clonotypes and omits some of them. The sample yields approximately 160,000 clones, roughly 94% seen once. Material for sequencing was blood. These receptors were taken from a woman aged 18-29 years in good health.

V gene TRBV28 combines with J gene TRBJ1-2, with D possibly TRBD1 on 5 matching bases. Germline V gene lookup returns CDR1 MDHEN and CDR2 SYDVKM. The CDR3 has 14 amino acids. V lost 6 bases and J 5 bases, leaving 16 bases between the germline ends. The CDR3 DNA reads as TGTGCCAGCAGGGGACGACGGGGCCCATATGGCTACACCTTC. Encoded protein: CASRGRRGPYGYTF.

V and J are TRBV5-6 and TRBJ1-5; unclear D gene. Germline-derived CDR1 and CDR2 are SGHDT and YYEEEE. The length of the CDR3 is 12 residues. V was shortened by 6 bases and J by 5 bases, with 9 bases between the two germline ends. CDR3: CASTVLDQPQHF. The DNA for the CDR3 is TGTGCCAGCACGGTCCTAGATCAGCCCCAGCATTTT.

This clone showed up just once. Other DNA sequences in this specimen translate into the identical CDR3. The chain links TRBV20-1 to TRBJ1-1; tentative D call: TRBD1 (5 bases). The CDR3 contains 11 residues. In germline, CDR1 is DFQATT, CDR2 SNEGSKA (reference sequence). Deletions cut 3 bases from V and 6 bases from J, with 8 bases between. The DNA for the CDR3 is TGCAGTGCTAGTGGGGCAGCTGAAGCTTTCTTT. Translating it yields CSASGAAEAFF.

The CDR3 reads CASSSGTGDEQYF. The CDR3 DNA follows: TGCGCCAGCAGCTCCGGGACAGGCGACGAGCAGTACTTC. This sequence joins TRBV5-1 and TRBJ2-7, with 8 positions matching TRBD1. V lost 3 bases and J lost 5; bases outside the gene matches: 4. This CDR3 spans 13 amino acids. Germline V gene lookup returns CDR1 SGHRS and CDR2 YFSETQ.

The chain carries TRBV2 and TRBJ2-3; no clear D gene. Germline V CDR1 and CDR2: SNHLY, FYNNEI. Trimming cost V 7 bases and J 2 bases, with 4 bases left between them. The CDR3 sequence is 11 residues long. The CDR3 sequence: CASTPTDTQYF. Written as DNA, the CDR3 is TGTGCCAGCACTCCCACAGATACGCAGTATTTT.

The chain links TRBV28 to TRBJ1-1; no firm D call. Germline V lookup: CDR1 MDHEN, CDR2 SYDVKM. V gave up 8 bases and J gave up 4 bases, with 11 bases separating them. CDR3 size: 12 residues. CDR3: CASQEQATEAFF. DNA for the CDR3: TGTGCCAGCCAAGAGCAGGCCACTGAAGCTTTCTTT.